This paragraph covers one TCR beta chain sequence. Its specific antigen is unknown. Base qualities were left out, and no much larger clone turns up one base away. The treatment or condition label, read with the paper, signifies: allogeneic hematopoietic cell transplantation with graft depleted of TCRalphabeta T cells and CD19 B cells. TCRalphabeta/CD19-depleted allogeneic hematopoietic cell grafts were given to the transplant recipients, all of whom were children. The method behind the library was PCR. The reads were generated on an Illumina HiSeq 2500. TCR library preparation used molecular barcoding, with unique molecular identifiers applied to normalize quantification of the TCRbeta repertoire. The public reads were run again by TCRdb, first through fastp at Q25 and then through MiXCR, and only productive beta chains were kept. Identical CDR3 protein sequences are pooled into one entry, listed with their most common genes and DNA. The sample table lists 250,000 to 300,000 distinct CDR3 sequences, around a tenth of them with a count of one. The ten top clones hold around 20% of the sample.

This specimen comes from a study of T-cell reconstitution after alpha-beta-depleted transplantation in children (TCRdb year 2016). With regard to the full study: The study quantitatively tracked T-cell immune reconstitution after TCRalphabeta/CD19-depleted allogeneic hematopoietic cell transplantation in children using TCR repertoire profiling. Overall study results and their limits: Over the following months the frequencies of hyperexpanded clones went down, and after one year T-cell counts and TCRbeta diversity were mostly credited to newly produced T cells. The apparently early recovery of alphabetaT-cell counts about two months after transplant reportedly depended on only several hundred rapidly expanded clones that came from non-depleted graft cells. In some patients, the high TCRbeta diversity seen at day 60 was put down to recipient T cells and intrathymic progenitors that had survived conditioning.

The CDR3, from cysteine to phenylalanine, totals 14 residues. The retained sequence is limited to the CDR3, 42 bases, with the frame set at the first base. The V end loses 3 bases and the J end loses 8 bases, and a stretch of 11 bases separates them. The sequence links TRBV23-1 to TRBJ1-6; a tentative D call is TRBD1 (6 bases match). TRBV23-1 falls under the ORF class, with uncertain function. The sample consisted of peripheral blood, taken 180 days after TCRalphabeta/CD19-depleted stem cell transplant. This TCR was sampled from a male patient aged 2 to 10 who had a stem cell transplant for chronic granulomatous disease, so the T cells may come from the graft donor. The CDR3 reads as follows: CASSQRGGDSPLHF. At the DNA level, the sequence is TGCGCCAGCAGTCAGAGGGGGGGGGATTCACCCCTCCACTTT.